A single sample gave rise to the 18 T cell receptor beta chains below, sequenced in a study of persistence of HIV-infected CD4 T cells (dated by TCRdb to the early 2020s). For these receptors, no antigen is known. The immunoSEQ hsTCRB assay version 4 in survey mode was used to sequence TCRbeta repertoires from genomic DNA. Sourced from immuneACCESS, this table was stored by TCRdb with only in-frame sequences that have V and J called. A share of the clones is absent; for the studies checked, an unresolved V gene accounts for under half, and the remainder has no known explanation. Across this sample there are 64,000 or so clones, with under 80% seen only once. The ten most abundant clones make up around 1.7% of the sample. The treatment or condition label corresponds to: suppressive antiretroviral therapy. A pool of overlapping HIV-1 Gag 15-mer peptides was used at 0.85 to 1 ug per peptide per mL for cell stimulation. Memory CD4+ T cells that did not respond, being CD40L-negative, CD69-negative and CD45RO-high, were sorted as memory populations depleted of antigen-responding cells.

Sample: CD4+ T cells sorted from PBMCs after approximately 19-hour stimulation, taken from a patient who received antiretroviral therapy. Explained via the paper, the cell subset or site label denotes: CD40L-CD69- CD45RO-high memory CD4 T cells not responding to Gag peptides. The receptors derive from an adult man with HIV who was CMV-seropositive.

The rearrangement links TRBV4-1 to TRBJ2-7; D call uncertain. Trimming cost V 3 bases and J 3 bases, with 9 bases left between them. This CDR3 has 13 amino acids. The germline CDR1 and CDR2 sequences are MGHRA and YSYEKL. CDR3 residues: CASSHPPGYEQYF. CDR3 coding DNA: TGCGCCAGCAGCCACCCCCCGGGCTACGAGCAGTACTTC.

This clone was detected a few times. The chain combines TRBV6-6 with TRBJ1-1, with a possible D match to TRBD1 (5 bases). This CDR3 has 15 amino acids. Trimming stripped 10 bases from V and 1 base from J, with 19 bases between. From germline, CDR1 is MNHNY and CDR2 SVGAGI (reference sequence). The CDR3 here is CAIYRLDIQNTEAFF. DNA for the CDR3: TGTGCCATCTATAGATTGGACATCCAGAACACTGAAGCTTTCTTT.

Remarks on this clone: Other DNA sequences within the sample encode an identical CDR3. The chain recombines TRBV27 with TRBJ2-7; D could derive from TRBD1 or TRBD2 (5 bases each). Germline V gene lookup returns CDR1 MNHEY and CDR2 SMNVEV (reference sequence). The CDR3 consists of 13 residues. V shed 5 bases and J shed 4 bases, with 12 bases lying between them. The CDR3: CASSPRDGYEQYF. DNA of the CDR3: TGTGCCAGCAGTCCCCGGGACGGGTACGAGCAGTACTTC.

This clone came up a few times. The CDR3 spells CATSNSNYGYTF. The CDR3 DNA is TGTGCCACCAGTAACTCTAACTATGGCTACACCTTC. This chain connects TRBV24-1 to TRBJ1-2; D not resolved. The CDR3 covers 12 residues. Germline lookup yields CDR1 KGHDR and CDR2 SFDVKD. Trimming took off 6 bases at V and 0 bases at J, with 4 bases between the two ends.

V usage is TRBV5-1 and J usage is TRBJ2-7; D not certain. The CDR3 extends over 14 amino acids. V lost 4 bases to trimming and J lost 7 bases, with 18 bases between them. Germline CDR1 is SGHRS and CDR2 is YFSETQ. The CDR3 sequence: CASSRGERSGEQYF. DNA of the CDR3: TGCGCCAGCAGCCGAGGAGAGCGTTCGGGTGAGCAGTACTTC.

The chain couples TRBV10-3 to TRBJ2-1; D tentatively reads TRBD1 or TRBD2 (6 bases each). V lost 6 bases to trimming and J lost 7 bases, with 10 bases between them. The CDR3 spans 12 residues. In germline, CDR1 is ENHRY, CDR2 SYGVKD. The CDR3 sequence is CAISLGGNEQFF. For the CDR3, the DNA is TGTGCCATCAGCCTAGGGGGGAATGAGCAGTTCTTC.

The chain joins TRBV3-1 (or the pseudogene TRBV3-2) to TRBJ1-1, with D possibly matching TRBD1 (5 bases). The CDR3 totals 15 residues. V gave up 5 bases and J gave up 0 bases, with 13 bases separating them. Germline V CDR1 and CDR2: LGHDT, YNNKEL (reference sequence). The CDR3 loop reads CASSKRGGLNTEAFF. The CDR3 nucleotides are TGTGCCAGCAGCAAACGTGGGGGATTGAACACTGAAGCTTTCTTT.

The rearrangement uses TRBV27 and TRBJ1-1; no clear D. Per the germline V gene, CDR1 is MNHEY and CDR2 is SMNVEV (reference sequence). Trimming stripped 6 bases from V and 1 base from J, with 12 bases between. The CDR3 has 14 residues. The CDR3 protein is CASSFGGGNTEAFF. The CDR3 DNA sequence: TGTGCCAGCAGCTTCGGCGGAGGGAACACTGAAGCTTTCTTT.

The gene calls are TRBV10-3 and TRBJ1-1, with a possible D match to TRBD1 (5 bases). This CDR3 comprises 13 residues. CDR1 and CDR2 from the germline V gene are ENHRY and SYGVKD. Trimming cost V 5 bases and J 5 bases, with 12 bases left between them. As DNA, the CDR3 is TGTGCCATCAGTCCCAGGGAGCGGACTGAAGCTTTCTTT. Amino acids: CAISPRERTEAFF.

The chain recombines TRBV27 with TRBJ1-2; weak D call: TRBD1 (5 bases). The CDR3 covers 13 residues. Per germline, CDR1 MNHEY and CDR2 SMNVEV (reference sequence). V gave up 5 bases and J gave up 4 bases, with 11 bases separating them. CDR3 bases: TGTGCCAGCAGTGCTGACGGGGGCTATGGCTACACCTTC. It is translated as CASSADGGYGYTF.

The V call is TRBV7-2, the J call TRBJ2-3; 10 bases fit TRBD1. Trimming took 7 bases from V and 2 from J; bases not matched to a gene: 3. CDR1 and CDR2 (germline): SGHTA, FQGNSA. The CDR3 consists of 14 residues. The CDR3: CASTDRGPTDTQYF. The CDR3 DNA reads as TGTGCCAGCACCGACAGGGGGCCCACAGATACGCAGTATTTT.

The DNA for the CDR3 is TGTGCCAGCAGCCCCTCCCCCGGGGTGGAATCGTACAATGAGCAGTTCTTC. It translates to CASSPSPGVESYNEQFF. The chain employs TRBV5-4 and TRBJ2-1, with TRBD2 as a possible D gene (5 bases). The CDR3 runs to 17 residues. Germline CDR1 is SGHNT and CDR2 is YYREEE (reference sequence). Trimming left V 4 bases short and J 4 bases short, with 21 bases between.

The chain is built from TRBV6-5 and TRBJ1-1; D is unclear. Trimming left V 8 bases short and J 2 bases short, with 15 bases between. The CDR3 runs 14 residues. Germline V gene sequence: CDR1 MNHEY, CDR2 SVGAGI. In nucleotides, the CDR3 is TGTGCCAGCGGAGTTGGAAACCGTAACACTGAAGCTTTCTTT. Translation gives CASGVGNRNTEAFF.

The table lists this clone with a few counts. The CDR3 reads CSVYTGGNQPQHF. The DNA for the CDR3 is TGCAGCGTTTACACTGGGGGCAATCAGCCCCAGCATTTT. V and J are TRBV29-1 and TRBJ1-5, with D uncertain. The ends were cut back, 5 bases at V and 2 bases at J, with 10 bases in the middle. CDR3 length equals 13 residues. Germline-derived CDR1 and CDR2 are SQVTM and ANQGSEA.

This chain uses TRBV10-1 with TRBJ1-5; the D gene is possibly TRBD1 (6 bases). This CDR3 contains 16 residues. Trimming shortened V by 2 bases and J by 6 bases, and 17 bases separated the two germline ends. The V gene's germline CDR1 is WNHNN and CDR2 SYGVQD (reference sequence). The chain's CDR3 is CASSEGGRKGVQPQHF. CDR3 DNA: TGCGCCAGCAGTGAGGGGGGCCGGAAGGGGGTTCAGCCCCAGCATTTT.

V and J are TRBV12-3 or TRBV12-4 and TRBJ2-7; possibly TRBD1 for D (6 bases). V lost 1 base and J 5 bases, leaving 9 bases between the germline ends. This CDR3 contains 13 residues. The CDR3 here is CASSLVQGDEQYF. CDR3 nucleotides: TGTGCCAGCAGTTTAGTACAGGGAGACGAGCAGTACTTC.

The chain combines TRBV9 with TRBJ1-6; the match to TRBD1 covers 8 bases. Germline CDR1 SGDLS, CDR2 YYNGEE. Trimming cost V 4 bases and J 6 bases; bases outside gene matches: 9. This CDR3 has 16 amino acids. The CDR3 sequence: CASSTEGTGPNSPLHF. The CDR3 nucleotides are TGTGCCAGCAGCACAGAGGGGACAGGACCTAATTCACCCCTCCACTTT. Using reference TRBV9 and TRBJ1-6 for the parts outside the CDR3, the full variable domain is DSGVTQTPKHLITATGQRVTLRCSPRSGDLSVYWYQQSLDQGLQFLIQYYNGEERAKGNILERFSAQQFPDLHSELNLSSLELGDSALYFCASSTEGTGPNSPLHFGNGTRLTVT.

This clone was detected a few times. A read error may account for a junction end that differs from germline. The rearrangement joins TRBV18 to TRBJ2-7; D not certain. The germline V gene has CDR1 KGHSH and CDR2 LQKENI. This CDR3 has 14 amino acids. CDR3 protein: CASSPIESSHEQYF. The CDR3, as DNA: TGTGCCAGCTCACCAATCGAATCCTCCCACGAGCAGTACTTC.